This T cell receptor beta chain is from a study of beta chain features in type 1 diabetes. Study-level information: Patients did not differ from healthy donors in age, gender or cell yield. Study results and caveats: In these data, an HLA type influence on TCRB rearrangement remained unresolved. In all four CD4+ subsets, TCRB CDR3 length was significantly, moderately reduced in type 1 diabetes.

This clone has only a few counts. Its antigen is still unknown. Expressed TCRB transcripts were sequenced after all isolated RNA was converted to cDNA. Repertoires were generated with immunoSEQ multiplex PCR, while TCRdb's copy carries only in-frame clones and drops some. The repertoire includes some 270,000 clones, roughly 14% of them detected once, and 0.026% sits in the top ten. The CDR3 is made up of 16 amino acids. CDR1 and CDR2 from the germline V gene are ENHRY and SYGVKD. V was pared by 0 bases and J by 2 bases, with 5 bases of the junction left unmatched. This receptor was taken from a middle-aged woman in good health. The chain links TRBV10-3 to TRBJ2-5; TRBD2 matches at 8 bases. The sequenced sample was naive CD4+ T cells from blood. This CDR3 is CAISESRGGIQETQYF. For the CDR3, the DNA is TGTGCCATCAGTGAGTCTCGCGGGGGGATACAAGAGACCCAGTACTTC.